The present entry profiles one T cell receptor beta chain with its context. The antigen is unknown. The sample comes from a study of PD-1 blockade in mismatch repair-deficient tumors. Findings and limits, study-wide: Tumor-resident clones, often absent from pretreatment blood, expanded after pembrolizumab and then contracted.

Produced via immunoSEQ multiplex PCR; TCRdb's table is partial and in-frame only. The table lists about 68,000 clones, around 73% of them singletons. The CDR3 extends over 14 amino acids. V lost 1 base to trimming and J lost 5 bases, with 12 bases between them. Looked up from germline, CDR1 is SGHRS and CDR2 is YFSETQ. TCR sequencing covered a few patients who responded to pembrolizumab. The source is an adult with mismatch repair-deficient cancer. Material: peripheral blood, obtained 2 weeks after starting pembrolizumab. The chain joins TRBV5-1 to TRBJ1-2, with D possibly being TRBD1 (5 bases). The CDR3 loop reads CASSLQLEGYGYTF. The CDR3 DNA follows: TGCGCCAGCAGCTTGCAGCTAGAGGGGTATGGCTACACCTTC.